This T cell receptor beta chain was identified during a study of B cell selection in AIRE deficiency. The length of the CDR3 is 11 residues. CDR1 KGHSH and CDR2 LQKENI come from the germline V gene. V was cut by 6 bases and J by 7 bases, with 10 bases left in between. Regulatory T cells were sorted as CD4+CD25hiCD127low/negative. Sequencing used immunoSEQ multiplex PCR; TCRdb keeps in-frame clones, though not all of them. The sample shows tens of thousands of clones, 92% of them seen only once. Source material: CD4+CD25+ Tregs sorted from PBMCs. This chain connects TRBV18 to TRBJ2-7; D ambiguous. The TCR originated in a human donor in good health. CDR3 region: CASSPSREQYF. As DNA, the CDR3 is TGTGCCAGCTCCCCCTCTAGGGAGCAGTACTTC.